Below, 22 T cell receptor beta chains from the same sample are listed, as sequenced in a study of cytomegalovirus exposure and HLA in healthy donors. The PCR used 60 Vbeta and 13 Jbeta primers. Some clones are missing from TCRdb's copy, which holds only in-frame ones; the method was immunoSEQ multiplex PCR. The sample holds about 100,000 clones, about 75% seen once. The sample was PBMCs. The receptors stem from a man between 40 and 49 years old in good health and CMV-seropositive.

The chain is built from TRBV14 and TRBJ2-3; a possible D gene is TRBD1 (5 bases). The CDR3 covers 16 residues. The germline gives CDR1 SGHDN, CDR2 FVKESK. V was pared by 0 bases and J by 5 bases, with 15 bases between. In DNA form, the CDR3 reads TGTGCCAGCAGCCAAGATATAGGACATTCGGGAGATACGCAGTATTTT. As protein: CASSQDIGHSGDTQYF.

The chain links TRBV7-9 to TRBJ2-1; TRBD2 aligns across 8 bases. There are 15 residues in the CDR3. Germline loops: CDR1 SEHNR, CDR2 FQNEAQ (reference sequence). The J segment lost 3 bases and the V segment lost 4 bases, leaving 5 bases of the junction unmatched. CDR3 DNA sequence: TGTGCCAGCAGCTCTGGACTAGCCCACTACAATGAGCAGTTCTTC. It codes for CASSSGLAHYNEQFF.

V gene TRBV4-1 combines with J gene TRBJ1-6; maybe TRBD1 (6 bases). Germline V lookup: CDR1 MGHRA, CDR2 YSYEKL. The CDR3 loop spans 16 amino acids. Trimming took off 10 bases at V and 8 bases at J, with 24 bases between the two ends. The CDR3 is CATGKVPRDTYSPLHF. CDR3 bases: TGCGCCACCGGAAAGGTCCCCCGGGACACCTATTCACCCCTCCACTTT.

The chain combines TRBV5-1 with TRBJ2-7; D might be TRBD2 (6 bases). Germline V gene lookup returns CDR1 SGHRS and CDR2 YFSETQ. The CDR3 runs 15 residues. V lost 0 bases and J 3 bases, leaving 13 bases between the germline ends. The CDR3: CASSLDQLANYEQYF. In DNA, the CDR3 is TGCGCCAGCAGCTTGGATCAGCTAGCGAACTACGAGCAGTACTTC.

This clone was seen only once. This chain connects TRBV28 to TRBJ2-2; 12 nucleotides line up with TRBD2. This CDR3 spans 16 amino acids. Trimming took 6 bases from V and 6 from J; bases not matched to a gene: 8. The V gene's germline CDR1 is MDHEN and CDR2 SYDVKM. Here the CDR3 DNA reads TGTGCCAGCAGACCACGACTAGCGGGAGTCCCCGGGGAGCTGTTTTTT. It yields the protein CASRPRLAGVPGELFF.

Here the CDR3 DNA reads TGCGCCAGTAGAAAGCTAGCGGCGCTCACAGATACGCAGTATTTT. Its translation is CASRKLAALTDTQYF. The rearrangement uses TRBV5-1 and TRBJ2-3; 7 bases are shared with TRBD2. Germline V gives CDR1 SGHRS, CDR2 YFSETQ. V lost 8 bases and J lost 2; bases outside the gene matches: 11. CDR3 size: 15 residues.

J is TRBJ2-1 and V is TRBV28; 9 nucleotides match TRBD2. CDR3 length: 15 amino acids. With 5 bases clipped from V and 8 bases from J, the junction kept 10 bases outside the gene matches. Germline V gene sequence: CDR1 MDHEN, CDR2 SYDVKM. CDR3 protein: CASSRSGSGKDEQFF. CDR3 DNA: TGTGCCAGCAGTCGTAGCGGGAGTGGTAAAGATGAGCAGTTCTTC.

V and J are TRBV29-1 and TRBJ1-5; D is unresolved. CDR3 length: 15 amino acids. Germline-derived CDR1 and CDR2 are SQVTM and ANQGSEA. V was pared by 6 bases and J by 0 bases, with 15 bases between. The CDR3 nucleotides are TGCAGCGTCCAATGGTCCGGGAATAGCAATCAGCCCCAGCATTTT. Translation gives CSVQWSGNSNQPQHF.

The chain employs TRBV6-1 and TRBJ2-1; perhaps TRBD2 as D (6 bases). CDR3 size: 13 residues. V lost 2 bases and J lost 8, with 10 bases in between. Per the germline V gene, CDR1 is MNHNS and CDR2 is SASEGT. The CDR3 bases are TGTGCCAGCAGTGAAAGGACGGGGGATGAGCAGTTCTTC. Translating gives CASSERTGDEQFF.

This sequence joins TRBV10-1 and TRBJ2-1; 9 bases align to TRBD1. Trimming cost V 1 base and J 4 bases; bases outside gene matches: 5. CDR1 and CDR2 from the germline V gene are WNHNN and SYGVQD (reference sequence). This CDR3 is built from 16 residues. DNA of the CDR3: TGCGCCAGCAGTGAGTTGCGGACAGGGGTGTACAATGAGCAGTTCTTC. The encoded protein is CASSELRTGVYNEQFF.

This rearrangement joins TRBV5-6 to TRBJ1-2; 10 nucleotides agree with TRBD1. This CDR3 comprises 15 residues. The germline V gene encodes CDR1 SGHDT and CDR2 YYEEEE. V gave up 0 bases and J gave up 4 bases; unmatched junction bases: 3. The CDR3 nucleotides read TGTGCCAGCAGCTTGGCGGGACAGGGGCCCTATGGCTACACCTTC. Protein: CASSLAGQGPYGYTF.

V and J are TRBV6-1 and TRBJ2-7, with D uncertain. Trimming removed 3 bases from V and 4 bases from J, with 16 bases in between. The CDR3 sequence is 15 residues long. In germline, CDR1 is MNHNS, CDR2 SASEGT. The CDR3 coding sequence is TGTGCCAGCAGTGAGTCCAATTGGGCCGGATACGAGCAGTACTTC. As protein: CASSESNWAGYEQYF.

The rearrangement links TRBV28 to TRBJ2-1, with D possibly TRBD1 on 6 matching bases. This CDR3 spans 15 amino acids. V dropped 6 bases and J dropped 5 bases, with 17 bases sitting between them. CDR1 and CDR2 from the germline V gene are MDHEN and SYDVKM. CDR3 sequence reads: CASSAGVLTHNEQFF. DNA for the CDR3: TGTGCCAGCAGCGCAGGGGTCCTAACCCACAATGAGCAGTTCTTC.

There are a few counts of this clone. V gene TRBV7-9 combines with J gene TRBJ1-6; 7 bases are a match to TRBD1. This CDR3 is 15 amino acids long. V shed 2 bases and J 7 bases; nucleotides not matched to a gene: 5. CDR1 is SEHNR and CDR2 is FQNEAQ in the germline V gene (reference sequence). The CDR3 nucleotides read TGTGCCAGCAGCTTAAACCAGGGGGGCAATTCACCCCTCCACTTT. Its protein product is CASSLNQGGNSPLHF.

This clone occurred a few times. The rearrangement uses TRBV28 and TRBJ1-6, with D possibly matching TRBD1 (5 bases). V was trimmed by 2 bases and J by 7 bases, leaving 18 bases between them. Germline loops: CDR1 MDHEN, CDR2 SYDVKM. CDR3 length: 17 residues. CDR3 sequence (DNA): TGTGCCAGCAGTTTAGAGAAGGGGCCCTCGCCGAATTCACCCCTCCACTTT. Its translation is CASSLEKGPSPNSPLHF.

The CDR3, as DNA: TGTGCCAGTAGTATGGGCGTTGATGAAAAACTGTTTTTT. It is translated as CASSMGVDEKLFF. This chain joins TRBV19 and TRBJ1-4; D remains ambiguous. In germline, CDR1 is LNHDA, CDR2 SQIVND (reference sequence). The CDR3 spans 13 residues. Trimming removed 3 bases from V and 6 bases from J, with 8 bases in between.

This CDR3 is CASSPGSGRTNTGELFF. The CDR3 nucleotides are TGTGCCAGCAGCCCCGGAAGCGGGAGGACGAACACCGGGGAGCTGTTTTTT. This chain connects TRBV7-2 to TRBJ2-2; TRBD2 matches at 9 bases. Trimming removed 5 bases from V and 0 bases from J; junction bases left unmatched: 7. This CDR3 has 17 residues. Germline loops: CDR1 SGHTA, CDR2 FQGNSA. The entire variable domain, with the rest obtained from reference TRBV7-2 and TRBJ2-2, is as follows: GAGVSQSPSNKVTEKGKDVELRCDPISGHTALYWYRQSLGQGLEFLIYFQGNSAPDKSGLPSDRFSAERTGGSVSTLTIQRTQQEDSAVYLCASSPGSGRTNTGELFFGEGSRLTVL.

There are a few counts of this clone. The CDR3 loop reads CASSLDGTGSVSGYTF. In nucleotides, the CDR3 is TGTGCCAGCAGCCTAGATGGGACAGGGAGTGTAAGCGGCTACACCTTC. The rearrangement joins TRBV7-2 to TRBJ1-2, with 9 bases identical to TRBD1. J was trimmed by 8 bases and V by 5 bases; bases with no gene match: 15. This CDR3 has 16 amino acids. Germline CDR1 SGHTA, CDR2 FQGNSA.

The chain employs TRBV19 and TRBJ2-2; 7 nucleotides line up with TRBD1. The CDR3 loop spans 17 amino acids. Germline loops: CDR1 LNHDA, CDR2 SQIVND (reference sequence). With 2 bases clipped from V and 4 bases from J, the junction kept 10 bases outside the gene matches. CDR3 sequence: CASSIPTRQGPTGELFF. CDR3 in DNA: TGTGCCAGTAGTATACCCACCAGACAGGGCCCCACCGGGGAGCTGTTTTTT.

This clone showed up just once. The junction differs from germline at one of its ends, possibly a read error. The chain's CDR3 is CASGAGTNCGYTF. The CDR3 DNA reads TGTGCCAGCGGCGCCGGGACAAACTGTGGCTACACCTTC. J is TRBJ1-2 and V is TRBV6-1, with D perhaps matching TRBD1 (6 bases). Looked up from germline, CDR1 is MNHNS and CDR2 is SASEGT. The CDR3 length is 13 residues.

This clone was seen a few times. The V and J genes are TRBV5-1 and TRBJ1-2; TRBD1 agrees at 7 bases. Germline trimming cut 4 bases from V and 5 bases from J; bases unmatched to any gene: 17. The CDR3 has 17 residues. CDR1 SGHRS and CDR2 YFSETQ come from the germline V gene. As DNA, the CDR3 is TGCGCCAGCAGCGGCGGATCCGGGACAGCGGGCGGGTATGGCTACACCTTC. It translates to CASSGGSGTAGGYGYTF.

The V and J genes are TRBV13 and TRBJ2-7; 15 nucleotides match TRBD2. The germline V gene encodes CDR1 PRHDT and CDR2 FYEKMQ (reference sequence). The CDR3 is 17 amino acids. Trimming cost V 3 bases and J 3 bases; bases outside gene matches: 6. The CDR3 coding sequence is TGTGCCAGCAGCTTCGGGACTAGCGGGAGGTTAATCTACGAGCAGTACTTC. This codes for CASSFGTSGRLIYEQYF.